The 18 T cell receptor beta chains in this list originate from one sample, sequenced in a study of shared clonotypes between healthy human individuals. Terminally differentiated effector memory CD45RA+ cells were left out of the naive CD8 fraction, which was CD45RO-negative and positively selected for CCR7. Assay used: immunoSEQ multiplex PCR; TCRdb lists only in-frame clones, some missing. The sample has hundreds of thousands of clones, roughly nine tenths seen once. Sample: naive CD8+ T cells sorted from blood. These receptors were collected from a man younger than 40 in good health.

CDR3 region: CASSVGRLAGNNEQFF. In DNA, the CDR3 is TGTGCCAGCAGCGTAGGGCGGCTAGCGGGGAACAATGAGCAGTTCTTC. The rearrangement uses TRBV9 and TRBJ2-1, with 9 bases matching TRBD2. Losses at the gene ends were 0 bases for V and 5 bases for J; bases not matched to a gene: 6. The CDR3 is made up of 16 amino acids. Germline V gives CDR1 SGDLS, CDR2 YYNGEE.

This chain uses TRBV10-3 with TRBJ2-2; perhaps TRBD1 as D (6 bases). The germline CDR1 and CDR2 sequences are ENHRY and SYGVKD. The CDR3 runs 15 residues. V lost 4 bases to trimming and J lost 3 bases, with 12 bases between them. Here the CDR3 reads CAISGPYRDTGELFF. The CDR3 bases are TGTGCCATCAGTGGACCCTACAGGGACACCGGGGAGCTGTTTTTT.

This clone was seen only a few times. The chain combines TRBV7-9 with TRBJ2-3; 12 positions match TRBD2. The CDR3 has 13 residues. Looked up from germline, CDR1 is SEHNR and CDR2 is FQNEAQ (reference sequence). Germline trimming cut 8 bases from V and 10 bases from J; bases unmatched to any gene: 7. Here the CDR3 DNA reads TGTGCCAGCTGGACTAGCGGGACTGCCCCGCAGTATTTT. Translation: CASWTSGTAPQYF.

This chain joins TRBV6-1 and TRBJ1-5; the match to TRBD1 covers 7 bases. V trimming: 3 bases; J trimming: 6 bases; junction bases outside the gene matches: 17. This CDR3 is built from 18 residues. Germline V gene sequence: CDR1 MNHNS, CDR2 SASEGT. The DNA of the CDR3 is TGTGCCAGCAGTGAGGGCCGGGACAGTTACGAGTGGACTCAGCCCCAGCATTTT. It yields the protein CASSEGRDSYEWTQPQHF.

This chain connects TRBV7-2 to TRBJ2-3, with 7 bases fitting TRBD2. Germline V gene sequence: CDR1 SGHTA, CDR2 FQGNSA. V lost 1 base and J lost 6; bases outside the gene matches: 16. The CDR3 runs to 18 residues. CDR3 region: CASSLGQFRDYWGDTQYF. CDR3 DNA sequence: TGTGCCAGCAGCTTAGGGCAGTTTCGGGACTACTGGGGGGATACGCAGTATTTT.

In DNA, the CDR3 is TGTGCCAGCAGCTCTCTCGGACAGGGGGCGATCGGGGAGCTGTTTTTT. It translates to CASSSLGQGAIGELFF. This rearrangement joins TRBV7-9 to TRBJ2-2; 11 bases are shared with TRBD1. Per the germline V gene, CDR1 is SEHNR and CDR2 is FQNEAQ (reference sequence). The CDR3 runs to 16 residues. J was trimmed by 7 bases and V by 4 bases; bases with no gene match: 8.

This clone was recorded only once. V gene TRBV7-8 combines with J gene TRBJ2-3, with D possibly TRBD2 on 5 matching bases. This CDR3 region has 14 residues. The germline V gene has CDR1 SGHVS and CDR2 FQNEAQ. Trimming cost V 8 bases and J 1 base, with 13 bases left between them. CDR3 sequence: CASHFRRGTDTQYF. In nucleotides, the CDR3 is TGTGCCAGCCACTTTAGGCGGGGCACAGATACGCAGTATTTT.

The chain recombines TRBV7-9 with TRBJ1-2; no clear D. CDR1 is SEHNR and CDR2 is FQNEAQ in the germline V gene (reference sequence). V was shortened by 5 bases and J by 8 bases, with 15 bases between the two germline ends. The CDR3 runs to 13 residues. CDR3 sequence (DNA): TGTGCCAGCAGCCGGACGGGGTTAGGAGGCTACACCTTC. Translated, it gives CASSRTGLGGYTF.

The CDR3 region is CASSLLFSGNQPQHF. CDR3 nucleotide sequence: TGTGCCAGCAGCTTATTGTTCTCGGGGAATCAGCCCCAGCATTTT. This chain joins TRBV7-2 and TRBJ1-5, with no clear D. Germline CDR1 is SGHTA and CDR2 is FQGNSA. V shed 2 bases and J shed 4 bases, with 12 bases lying between them. This CDR3 spans 15 amino acids. The full variable domain, with the rest looked up from reference TRBV7-2 and TRBJ1-5, is GAGVSQSPSNKVTEKGKDVELRCDPISGHTALYWYRQSLGQGLEFLIYFQGNSAPDKSGLPSDRFSAERTGGSVSTLTIQRTQQEDSAVYLCASSLLFSGNQPQHFGDGTRLSIL.

The chain's CDR3 is CASSLGYEADTQYF. The CDR3 DNA sequence: TGTGCCAGCAGCTTAGGATATGAGGCAGATACGCAGTATTTT. This rearrangement joins TRBV7-9 to TRBJ2-3; D not resolved. CDR3 length equals 14 residues. Germline CDR1 is SEHNR and CDR2 is FQNEAQ (reference sequence). Trimming shortened V by 1 base and J by 4 bases, and 9 bases separated the two germline ends.

This chain connects TRBV7-9 to TRBJ2-3; TRBD1 aligns across 10 bases. Trimming at V came to 4 bases and at J to 1 base, leaving 11 bases not matched to a gene. The CDR3 is 18 amino acids. Germline V gene data show CDR1 as SEHNR and CDR2 as FQNEAQ (reference sequence). CDR3 sequence (DNA): TGTGCCAGCAGCTCCGGGACAGGGGCCAGACTAGGCACAGATACGCAGTATTTT. It yields the protein CASSSGTGARLGTDTQYF.

The rearrangement links TRBV5-4 to TRBJ2-2; 9 positions agree with TRBD2. CDR1 SGHNT and CDR2 YYREEE come from the germline V gene (reference sequence). The CDR3 spans 19 residues. V was pared by 2 bases and J by 1 base, with 12 bases of the junction left unmatched. Written as DNA, the CDR3 is TGTGCCAGCAGCTTACTTTGGACTAGCGAAGGGGGGAACACCGGGGAGCTGTTTTTT. Translating gives CASSLLWTSEGGNTGELFF.

A remark on this clone: Other DNA variants within this sample encode the same CDR3. This chain uses TRBV14 with TRBJ2-7; TRBD1 might be the D (6 bases). Trimming took 2 bases from V and 4 from J, leaving 6 bases between them. Germline V gives CDR1 SGHDN, CDR2 FVKESK. The CDR3 has 12 amino acids. The CDR3: CASSQQGYEQYF. In nucleotides, the CDR3 is TGTGCCAGCAGCCAACAGGGGTACGAGCAGTACTTC.

The chain couples TRBV6-5 to TRBJ2-5; tentatively, D is TRBD1 or TRBD2 (5 bases each). V lost 5 bases, J lost 7 bases, and 20 bases lay in between. Germline lookup yields CDR1 MNHEY and CDR2 SVGAGI. The CDR3 is made up of 15 amino acids. The CDR3 reads CASSNGDGTSGTQYF. The CDR3 DNA sequence: TGTGCCAGCAGTAATGGGGACGGGACGTCGGGGACCCAGTACTTC.

V and J are TRBV19 and TRBJ1-1; D uncertain. Trimming shortened V by 6 bases and J by 4 bases, and 9 bases separated the two germline ends. In germline, CDR1 is LNHDA, CDR2 SQIVND (reference sequence). The CDR3 is made up of 12 amino acids. The CDR3 nucleotides read TGTGCCAGTAGCTTCAGTAGCACTGAAGCTTTCTTT. Translated: CASSFSSTEAFF.

This chain uses TRBV19 with TRBJ2-7; D is ambiguous. V lost 3 bases and J lost 0, with 12 bases in between. Germline CDR1 is LNHDA and CDR2 is SQIVND (reference sequence). This CDR3 contains 15 residues. CDR3 in amino acids: CASSIGVLLSYEQYF. The DNA of the CDR3 is TGTGCCAGTAGTATCGGCGTCCTTCTCTCCTACGAGCAGTACTTC.

The genes are TRBV4-1 and TRBJ2-1, with TRBD2 identical over 9 bases. Losses at the gene ends were 1 base for V and 6 bases for J; bases not matched to a gene: 4. Germline V gene data show CDR1 as MGHRA and CDR2 as YSYEKL. The CDR3 extends over 15 amino acids. The chain's CDR3 is CASSQAGLASNEQFF. As DNA, the CDR3 is TGCGCCAGCAGCCAAGCAGGACTAGCGAGCAATGAGCAGTTCTTC.

With regard to this clone: The same CDR3 is also encoded by other DNA sequences in this sample. The rearrangement joins TRBV7-2 to TRBJ2-1, with TRBD2 matching 9 bases. After removal of 6 bases from V and 4 bases from J, the junction contained 4 bases not matched to a gene. CDR1 SGHTA and CDR2 FQGNSA come from the germline V gene. CDR3 size: 14 residues. CDR3 amino acids: CASRLAGSYNEQFF. In DNA, the CDR3 is TGTGCCAGCAGGCTAGCGGGGTCGTACAATGAGCAGTTCTTC.